The 22 T cell receptor beta chains reported below all come from one sample, sequenced in a study of blood T cells in healthy people across ages. A second about 6 to 11 cycle PCR used barcoded and J-beta primers. TCRdb reprocessed the 5' RACE reads with MiXCR, giving one entry per CDR3 protein. This sample has fewer than 2 million distinct CDR3 sequences, with roughly two fifths found just once. The source material was blood. Source of these receptors: a human donor in good health.

With regard to this clonotype: The junction and the germline gene differ at one end; a read error may be behind it. The chain combines TRBV7-2 with TRBJ2-1, with 12 nucleotides matching TRBD2. The CDR3 runs 17 residues. CDR1 and CDR2 from the germline V gene are SGHTA and FQGNSA. The CDR3 protein is CASCLGSLAGGQGEQFF. In DNA, the CDR3 is TGTGCCAGCTGCTTAGGGTCCCTAGCGGGGGGGCAGGGTGAGCAGTTCTTC.

V usage is TRBV27 and J usage is TRBJ2-7; D remains ambiguous. Germline CDR1 and CDR2: MNHEY and SMNVEV (reference sequence). With 7 bases removed from V and 4 bases from J, the gap between germline ends came to 14 bases. There are 13 residues in the CDR3. In nucleotides, the CDR3 is TGTGCCAGCATTCTCTTCAGCCTTTACGAGCAGTACTTC. As protein: CASILFSLYEQYF.

The chain is built from TRBV7-2 and TRBJ2-3; 7 bases match TRBD1. Germline CDR1 SGHTA, CDR2 FQGNSA. J gave up 0 bases and V 5 bases, and 5 bases lay outside the gene matches. CDR3 size: 15 residues. The CDR3 nucleotides are TGTGCCAGCAGCGGCGACAGGGCTAGCACAGATACGCAGTATTTT. This translates into CASSGDRASTDTQYF.

This clonotype came up a few times. J is TRBJ2-3 and V is TRBV29-1; the D is unclear. Germline loops: CDR1 SQVTM, CDR2 ANQGSEA. V lost 1 base to trimming and J lost 4 bases, with 15 bases between them. The CDR3 is 15 residues long. The CDR3 loop reads CSVEGHPEQSDTQYF. The CDR3 region has the DNA TGCAGCGTTGAAGGTCACCCCGAACAATCAGATACGCAGTATTTT.

DNA for the CDR3: TGCAGTGCCCAGAAGGACACCTGGGTAGATACGCAGTATTTT. Protein: CSAQKDTWVDTQYF. J is TRBJ2-3 and V is TRBV20-1; weak D call: TRBD1 (5 bases). The V end lost 6 bases, the J end lost 5 bases, and 18 bases lay between the germline ends. The CDR3 covers 14 residues. The germline gives CDR1 DFQATT, CDR2 SNEGSKA (reference sequence).

This rearrangement joins TRBV29-1 to TRBJ2-5; TRBD2 matches at 15 bases. The CDR3 has 14 residues. J was trimmed by 5 bases and V by 6 bases; bases with no gene match: 4. CDR1 SQVTM and CDR2 ANQGSEA come from the germline V gene. The CDR3 is CSVGGTSGGETQYF. The CDR3 nucleotides read TGCAGCGTAGGCGGGACTAGCGGGGGGGAGACCCAGTACTTC.

J is TRBJ2-5 and V is TRBV7-9; 9 bases line up with TRBD2. With the DNA end fitting TRBJ2-7 better, the J assignment may be wrong. CDR1 is SEHNR and CDR2 is FQNEAQ in the germline V gene (reference sequence). There are 12 residues in the CDR3. CDR3 protein: CASSRTSVEQYF. CDR3 DNA sequence: TGTGCCAGCAGCCGGACTAGCGTCGAGCAGTACTTC.

This clonotype was seen a handful of times. The rearrangement joins TRBV5-1 to TRBJ2-5; no clear D. Trimming shortened V by 2 bases and J by 4 bases, and 6 bases separated the two germline ends. The CDR3 runs to 12 residues. The germline V gene has CDR1 SGHRS and CDR2 YFSETQ. The CDR3 DNA reads TGCGCCAGCAGCTTCTTTGCAGAGACCCAGTACTTC. Amino acid sequence: CASSFFAETQYF.

The chain joins TRBV11-2 to TRBJ1-5; 8 bases match TRBD1. CDR1 SGHAT and CDR2 FQNNGV come from the germline V gene. J gave up 3 bases and V 1 base, and 11 bases lay outside the gene matches. The CDR3 contains 18 residues. This CDR3 is CASSLAVMRGQVNQPQHF. In DNA form, the CDR3 reads TGTGCCAGCAGCTTAGCGGTTATGAGGGGACAGGTCAATCAGCCCCAGCATTTT.

V gene TRBV6-6 combines with J gene TRBJ2-3, with no clear D. The germline gives CDR1 MNHNY, CDR2 SVGAGI (reference sequence). With 6 bases removed from V and 5 bases from J, the gap between germline ends came to 18 bases. The CDR3 has 15 amino acids. CDR3: CASRYLGTQGDTQYF. Here the CDR3 DNA reads TGTGCCAGCAGGTACCTAGGAACCCAAGGAGATACGCAGTATTTT.

The gene calls are TRBV3-1 and TRBJ2-5; TRBD1 is a possible D gene (6 bases). V lost 1 base and J 2 bases, leaving 11 bases between the germline ends. The CDR3 has 15 residues. Germline V CDR1 and CDR2: LGHDT, YNNKEL (reference sequence). CDR3 nucleotide sequence: TGTGCCAGCAGCCAAGGTTTGACAGGTCAAGAGACCCAGTACTTC. Translated: CASSQGLTGQETQYF.

This clonotype was counted only a few times. The chain uses TRBV7-9 and TRBJ1-2; D not certain. Germline CDR1 reads SEHNR; CDR2 reads FQNEAQ (reference sequence). CDR3 length equals 14 residues. V gave up 6 bases and J gave up 7 bases, with 18 bases separating them. The CDR3 loop is CASSRSWVVAGYTF. Written as DNA, the CDR3 is TGTGCCAGCAGTAGAAGTTGGGTAGTTGCTGGCTACACCTTC.

As concerns this clonotype: One junction end disagrees with the germline gene, perhaps due to a read error. J is TRBJ1-5 and V is TRBV6-6; maybe TRBD1 (5 bases). The CDR3 has 13 residues. Germline values: CDR1 MNHNY, CDR2 SVGAGI (reference sequence). The CDR3 sequence is CASSLTENQPRHF. For the CDR3, the DNA is TGTGCCAGCAGCCTGACAGAGAATCAGCCCCGGCATTTT.

V usage is TRBV29-1 and J usage is TRBJ2-2; unclear D gene. Looked up from germline, CDR1 is SQVTM and CDR2 is ANQGSEA. Deletions cut 1 base from V and 0 bases from J, with 6 bases between. CDR3 length: 14 residues. The CDR3 DNA sequence: TGCAGCGTTGAAGCTACAGCGAACACCGGGGAGCTGTTTTTT. Its translation is CSVEATANTGELFF.

The J gene is TRBJ2-1, the V gene TRBV11-2; unclear D gene. The CDR3 spans 13 residues. The germline V gene has CDR1 SGHAT and CDR2 FQNNGV. Trimming removed 5 bases at V and 5 bases at J, with 10 bases between. The CDR3: CASSRNPNNEQFF. As DNA, the CDR3 is TGTGCCAGCAGCCGGAACCCCAACAATGAGCAGTTCTTC.

This chain links TRBV12-3 or TRBV12-4 with TRBJ1-1; 9 bases map to TRBD1. The CDR3 has 13 residues. The junction had 11 bases not matched to a gene; V was cut back by 7 bases and J by 11 bases. The CDR3 DNA reads as TGTGCCAGCAATCCGGGACAGGGCCCGCGGGCTTTCTTT. This codes for CASNPGQGPRAFF.

The rearrangement uses TRBV9 and TRBJ1-2; the match to TRBD1 covers 10 bases. The V segment lost 3 bases and the J segment 5 bases; nucleotides outside the gene matches: 7. The germline gives CDR1 SGDLS, CDR2 YYNGEE. The CDR3 is 15 amino acids. This CDR3 reads CASSGPGTGEYGYTF. CDR3 sequence (DNA): TGTGCCAGCAGCGGACCCGGGACAGGGGAGTATGGCTACACCTTC.

This clonotype was seen a few times. This sequence joins TRBV5-1 and TRBJ2-4; the match to TRBD1 covers 10 bases. The germline CDR1 and CDR2 sequences are SGHRS and YFSETQ. V was clipped by 4 bases and J by 7 bases; unmatched bases: 5. The CDR3 is 14 residues long. As DNA, the CDR3 is TGCGCCAGCAGCCTAAAGGACAGGGGGAACATTCAGTACTTC. It encodes CASSLKDRGNIQYF.

J is TRBJ1-5 and V is TRBV19; D unresolved. V lost 3 bases to trimming and J lost 4 bases, with 10 bases between them. Germline values: CDR1 LNHDA, CDR2 SQIVND (reference sequence). The CDR3 has 14 residues. For the CDR3, the DNA is TGTGCCAGTAGTATGGCCAGAACTAATCAGCCCCAGCATTTT. Translated: CASSMARTNQPQHF.

J is TRBJ2-7 and V is TRBV20-1, with D perhaps given as TRBD1 or TRBD2 (5 bases each). The CDR3 is made up of 14 amino acids. CDR1 DFQATT and CDR2 SNEGSKA come from the germline V gene (reference sequence). Between the trimmed V and J ends, which lost 6 bases and 2 bases, there was a span of 17 bases. The CDR3 reads CSAPPGTATYEQYF. The CDR3 DNA reads TGCAGTGCCCCCCCCGGGACCGCCACCTACGAGCAGTACTTC.

This clonotype was recorded once. The J gene is TRBJ1-5, the V gene TRBV28; D possibly corresponds to TRBD1 (5 bases). Germline V gene data show CDR1 as MDHEN and CDR2 as SYDVKM. V was cut by 0 bases and J by 2 bases, with 23 bases left in between. The CDR3 consists of 20 residues. The CDR3 nucleotides are TGTGCCAGCAGTTTATGGAGTGATCTCCTGGGGACCTATGGCAATCAGCCCCAGCATTTT. It codes for CASSLWSDLLGTYGNQPQHF.

J is TRBJ2-5 and V is TRBV12-5; perhaps TRBD2 as D (6 bases). CDR3 size: 15 residues. V lost 6 bases and J 0 bases, leaving 14 bases between the germline ends. Per germline, CDR1 LGHNT and CDR2 FRNRAP. The CDR3 protein is CASGSGLGYQETQYF. The CDR3 DNA reads TGTGCTAGTGGCTCGGGACTTGGGTACCAAGAGACCCAGTACTTC.